This TCR beta chain was identified during a study of blood T cells in healthy people across ages (dated by TCRdb to between 2015 and 2016). In the study overall: In model experiments, roughly one uniquely barcoded TCR beta cDNA molecule per two T cells was captured by template switching. To track age-related changes in TCR beta repertoire diversity, the study relied on deep sequencing normalized with unique cDNA molecular identifiers. Four age groups were formed from the donors: young (average roughly 15 years), middle-aged (approximately 39), aged (about 68) and long-lived (approximately 80). To avoid experimental bias, donors of different ages were randomly spread across the sequencing lanes. Two additional independent replicas of 1 million unique cDNA reads from the same blood draw were analyzed for two donors (one aged 18 to 29 and one aged 80 or older).

The approximately 41 donors, aged roughly 6 to 95 years, were systemically healthy Caucasian individuals from Russia. Each donor gave ten milliliters of peripheral blood, drawn into EDTA-treated Vacutainer tubes. PBMCs were isolated by Ficoll-Paque density-gradient centrifugation, with at least 7 million obtained per sample. Trizol reagent was used to extract total RNA from the PBMCs, yielding at least 5.5 micrograms per sample. The percentages of naive CD45RAhigh/CD27high T cells were determined by flow cytometry on a PBMC aliquot from every donor. Library preparation employed 5' RACE. TCRdb records Illumina HiSeq 2500 as the sequencer. A second PCR of about 7 to 12 cycles was run with a J-beta primer mix and a sample-barcoded 5' primer. A unique molecular identifier was introduced onto each TCR beta cDNA molecule by a template-switch 5' adaptor carrying 12 random nucleotides. At least 2.5 million CDR3-containing paired-end reads were obtained from each sample. All of the RNA was converted into first-strand cDNA using the Mint cDNA synthesis kit, with a TRBC-specific oligonucleotide serving as the primer. Following uracil-DNA glycosylase treatment, all cDNA underwent a first 18-cycle PCR with the universal primers M1SS and BC2_uni_R. Turning to the authors' computational methods: Each sample was normalized by randomly selecting 1 million high-quality reads, each carrying a distinct molecular identifier. Instead of being binned into consensus sequences, reads with shared molecular identifiers were discarded. MiTCR, set to a Q25 quality threshold and the strictest error-elimination algorithm, was used for CDR3 identification, clonotype clustering and error correction. A nonparametric unseen species model using Euler transformation provided a lower-bound estimate of total TCR beta diversity. TCRdb reprocessing: public reads trimmed at Q25 with fastp, clones called with MiXCR, in-frame beta chains kept. Duplicate CDR3 protein sequences are folded into a single record with the most common DNA and genes. These V and J calls originate from TCRdb's pipeline instead of the authors' own analysis. This sample has about 730,000 distinct CDR3 sequences in its table, and about 42% of those were observed once. In total, the top ten clones hold 20% to 25% of the sample.

As for this clonotype: Its target antigen remains unknown. Base qualities are missing; no much larger clone stands one base away.

What the work shows at the level of the full study, not this receptor alone: A strong correlation was found between observed TCR beta diversity and the percentage of naive T cells measured by flow cytometry. The long-lived group showed more naive CD4+ T cells, fewer expanded clones and increased TCR diversity than the aged group, suggesting age selection. Estimates of total diversity based on one million sequenced T cells were considered lower bounds and underestimates. Donor CMV infection status was unknown, potentially confounding age-related changes in expanded clonotypes. Since profiling was done on bulk unsorted PBMCs, naive and antigen-experienced compartments could not be conclusively compared. Observed TCR beta diversity per million T cells fell roughly linearly with age, and a significant reduction was already apparent by age roughly 40.

The trim is 4 bases for V and 0 bases for J, with a gap of 7 bases between the germline ends. The cysteine opens and the phenylalanine closes a CDR3 of 14 amino acids. Here the CDR3 DNA is all that survives: 42 bases in frame from base 1. Taken from the germline V gene, the CDR1 and CDR2 loops are SGHTA and FQGNSA. This TCR derives from a woman aged 55-69 years in good health. Rearrangement joined TRBV7-2 to TRBJ2-1; the D gene assignment is ambiguous. Sequencing used blood. The CDR3 protein is CASSSRLSYNEQFF. The bases read TGTGCCAGCAGCTCCCGACTCTCCTACAATGAGCAGTTCTTC.